This T cell receptor (beta chain) was found in a study of quantifying T cell responses using KT2 cells. Study-wide background: Reverse transcription used primers in the TCR alpha and beta constant regions.

This clonotype was found a few times. A single-stranded UMI oligo with SP2 sequence was ligated to cDNA 3' ends. An equimolar mix of RC1.1 and RC1.2 primed the beta chain across TRBC1 and TRBC2. TCRdb reanalysed the UMI-ligation and nested PCR reads using MiXCR and keeps one entry per CDR3 protein. This sample has roughly 50,000 distinct CDR3 sequences, with roughly 12% found just once. Germline lookup yields CDR1 SNHLY and CDR2 FYNNEI. J lost 0 bases, V lost 8 bases, and 7 bases had no gene match. The CDR3 spans 15 residues. The origin of this receptor is a human donor. Sequencing was done on a sample of PBMCs spiked with cells of the T cell clone KT2. The J gene is TRBJ1-5, the V gene TRBV2; 7 bases are a match to TRBD1. The CDR3 nucleotides read TGTGCCAGCGGATTGGGACAGAATAGCAATCAGCCCCAGCATTTT. Translated, it gives CASGLGQNSNQPQHF.